The 21 T cell receptor beta chains below were found in one sample sequenced in a study of T cell responses to AZD1222 COVID-19 vaccine. Using immunoSEQ multiplex PCR, the repertoire was profiled, and TCRdb retains in-frame clones only, with some absent. The table shows about 120,000 clones, with approximately 90% occurring only once. Sample: peripheral blood, taken on day 0 of AZD1222 vaccination. The receptors here all came from an adult in good health.

The rearrangement links TRBV25-1 to TRBJ2-3; 7 bases line up with TRBD2. J gave up 4 bases and V 4 bases, and 5 bases lay outside the gene matches. Germline values: CDR1 MGHDK, CDR2 SYGVNS. CDR3 size: 14 residues. The CDR3 DNA is TGTGCCAGCAGTGTCAGCGGGAATTCAGATACGCAGTATTTT. It yields the protein CASSVSGNSDTQYF.

V gene TRBV10-2 combines with J gene TRBJ1-3; a possible D gene is TRBD1 (6 bases). V was pared by 7 bases and J by 0 bases, with 13 bases between. The germline gives CDR1 WSHSY, CDR2 SAAADI. The CDR3 spans 15 residues. CDR3 coding DNA: TGCGCCAGCACCACAGGGATCTACTCTGGAAACACCATATATTTT. Its translation is CASTTGIYSGNTIYF.

The chain is built from TRBV11-1 and TRBJ2-3, with 11 bases aligning to TRBD2. CDR3 length: 16 amino acids. Germline loops: CDR1 SGHAT, CDR2 FQDESV (reference sequence). V dropped 3 bases and J dropped 8; count of bases not matched to a gene: 10. The CDR3 loop reads CASSFRTSGFAGTQYF. In nucleotides, the CDR3 is TGTGCCAGCAGCTTCCGGACTAGCGGGTTCGCCGGTACGCAGTATTTT. Variable domain in full (rest from reference TRBV11-1 and TRBJ2-3): EAEVAQSPRYKITEKSQAVAFWCDPISGHATLYWYRQILGQGPELLVQFQDESVVDDSQLPKDRFSAERLKGVDSTLKIQPAELGDSAMYLCASSFRTSGFAGTQYFGPGTRLTVL.

The chain combines TRBV6-1 with TRBJ1-5; D not resolved. The germline V gene encodes CDR1 MNHNS and CDR2 SASEGT. V was cut by 2 bases and J by 4 bases, with 9 bases left in between. The CDR3 sequence is 14 residues long. CDR3 amino acids: CASSEPAANQPQHF. The CDR3 DNA sequence: TGTGCCAGCAGTGAACCGGCCGCGAATCAGCCCCAGCATTTT.

The chain has TRBV15 and TRBJ2-5; TRBD2 matches at 7 bases. This CDR3 is 15 amino acids long. V lost 4 bases, J lost 3 bases, and 8 bases stayed unmatched. Germline V gene data show CDR1 as LNHNV and CDR2 as YYDKDF (reference sequence). The CDR3 here is CATSTLGGKEETQYF. The CDR3 nucleotides are TGTGCCACCAGCACCCTGGGGGGGAAGGAAGAGACCCAGTACTTC.

This clone was found once. The chain recombines TRBV7-8 with TRBJ1-6, with D uncertain. Trimming pared 4 bases from V and 0 bases from J, leaving 7 bases between. Germline CDR1 reads SGHVS; CDR2 reads FQNEAQ. CDR3 length: 15 residues. The CDR3 DNA is TGTGCCAGCAGCTCCGATGGCTCCTATAATTCACCCCTCCACTTT. The encoded protein is CASSSDGSYNSPLHF.

The chain combines TRBV5-1 with TRBJ1-1, with D hard to call. Germline loops: CDR1 SGHRS, CDR2 YFSETQ. This CDR3 is 16 amino acids long. V lost 0 bases, J lost 1 base, and 13 bases lay in between. In nucleotides, the CDR3 is TGCGCCAGCAGCTTGGCCGGGGTGGGCTGGAACACTGAAGCTTTCTTT. Its translation: CASSLAGVGWNTEAFF.

The V gene is TRBV5-1, the J gene TRBJ2-1, with 8 bases fitting TRBD2. The CDR3 extends over 14 amino acids. CDR1 SGHRS and CDR2 YFSETQ come from the germline V gene. V shed 2 bases and J 6 bases; nucleotides not matched to a gene: 4. The CDR3 DNA reads TGCGCCAGCAGCTTAGGACTAGCTGGCAATGAGCAGTTCTTC. Protein product: CASSLGLAGNEQFF.

The chain carries TRBV28 and TRBJ2-2; unclear D gene. Germline loops: CDR1 MDHEN, CDR2 SYDVKM. The V end was cut by 10 bases, the J end by 3 bases, with 15 bases between. The CDR3 has 14 residues. In nucleotides, the CDR3 is TGTGCCACCAAGATCCTGACGGACACCGGGGAGCTGTTTTTT. Its translation: CATKILTDTGELFF.

This chain uses TRBV3-1 (or the pseudogene TRBV3-2) with TRBJ1-6; a possible D gene is TRBD1 (5 bases). The CDR3 extends over 14 amino acids. The V gene lost 4 bases and the J gene lost 10 bases, with 14 bases spanning the gap. Germline CDR1 LGHDT, CDR2 YNNKEL (reference sequence). For the CDR3, the DNA is TGTGCCAGCAGCCTCTCAGGGCAAGGATCACCCCTCCACTTT. Translating it yields CASSLSGQGSPLHF.

This chain joins TRBV30 and TRBJ1-5; D is uncertain. V lost 2 bases and J 0 bases, leaving 5 bases between the germline ends. CDR3 length: 13 amino acids. Germline V gene sequence: CDR1 GTSNPN, CDR2 SVGIG (reference sequence). For the CDR3, the DNA is TGTGCCTGGAGTAAGGATAGCAATCAGCCCCAGCATTTT. This codes for CAWSKDSNQPQHF.

The chain recombines TRBV7-3 with TRBJ2-1; D uncertain. In germline, CDR1 is SGHTA, CDR2 FQGTGA. With 5 bases removed from V and 5 bases from J, the gap between germline ends came to 19 bases. The CDR3 is 16 residues long. This chain's CDR3 is CASSPLLAPSNNEQFF. The CDR3 DNA is TGTGCCAGCAGCCCCCTCTTAGCTCCAAGTAACAATGAGCAGTTCTTC.

This clone occurred once. This chain joins TRBV5-1 and TRBJ1-1; possibly TRBD1 for D (6 bases). Trimming removed 1 base from V and 2 bases from J, with 9 bases in between. Germline V gene lookup returns CDR1 SGHRS and CDR2 YFSETQ. The CDR3 has 14 amino acids. The CDR3 loop is CASSLTGFNTEAFF. In DNA, the CDR3 is TGCGCCAGCAGCTTGACAGGGTTTAACACTGAAGCTTTCTTT.

The table lists this clone with a count of one. This chain uses TRBV4-3 with TRBJ2-3, with a weak D call TRBD1 (6 bases). The CDR3 is made up of 15 amino acids. Germline V gene lookup returns CDR1 LGHNA and CDR2 YSLEER. Trimming shortened V by 0 bases and J by 3 bases, and 10 bases separated the two germline ends. CDR3 sequence: CASSQDRGGTDTQYF. CDR3 sequence (DNA): TGCGCCAGCAGCCAAGACCGAGGGGGTACAGATACGCAGTATTTT.

The chain joins TRBV15 to TRBJ2-7; 7 positions match TRBD2. With 5 bases clipped from V and 5 bases from J, the junction kept 3 bases outside the gene matches. CDR3 length equals 12 residues. Germline CDR1 and CDR2: LNHNV and YYDKDF (reference sequence). Here the CDR3 DNA reads TGTGCCACCAGCTCACGGGGGGACGAGCAGTACTTC. Residues: CATSSRGDEQYF.

The chain couples TRBV29-1 to TRBJ1-2; unclear D gene. The V gene's germline CDR1 is SQVTM and CDR2 ANQGSEA. This CDR3 is built from 10 residues. Trimming shortened V by 8 bases and J by 7 bases, and 11 bases separated the two germline ends. The CDR3 here is CSTWGLGYTF. DNA of the CDR3: TGCAGCACATGGGGTCTTGGCTACACCTTC.

V usage is TRBV7-6 and J usage is TRBJ2-7, with 9 bases that match TRBD2. In germline, CDR1 is SGHVS, CDR2 FNYEAQ. V shed 3 bases, J shed 1 base, and the junction held 1 base outside the gene matches. CDR3 length equals 14 residues. For the CDR3, the DNA is TGTGCCAGCAGCTTGACTAGCGGATCCTACGAGCAGTACTTC. This translates into CASSLTSGSYEQYF.

This chain connects TRBV12-3 or TRBV12-4 to TRBJ1-1, with unresolved D. CDR3 size: 13 residues. The V end lost 6 bases, the J end lost 1 base, and 9 bases lay between the germline ends. CDR3 in DNA: TGTGCCAGCAGCGTGGATTCGAACACTGAAGCTTTCTTT. Translation: CASSVDSNTEAFF.

The chain employs TRBV5-6 and TRBJ1-1; D is ambiguous. Germline-derived CDR1 and CDR2 are SGHDT and YYEEEE. The CDR3 totals 15 residues. Deletions cut 4 bases from V and 1 base from J, with 14 bases between. The CDR3 reads CASSHPRTSNTEAFF. CDR3 nucleotide sequence: TGTGCCAGCAGCCATCCAAGGACGTCGAACACTGAAGCTTTCTTT.

The rearrangement joins TRBV7-3 to TRBJ2-2; 8 bases match TRBD2. Germline trimming cut 3 bases from V and 5 bases from J; bases unmatched to any gene: 2. This CDR3 has 14 amino acids. Germline V lookup: CDR1 SGHTA, CDR2 FQGTGA. DNA of the CDR3: TGTGCCAGCAGCTTGAAGCGGGAGACCGGGGAGCTGTTTTTT. It encodes CASSLKRETGELFF.

The sample holds one count of this clone. CDR3 region: CASSLTPSYNEQFF. The CDR3 coding sequence is TGTGCCAGCAGCTTAACCCCATCCTACAATGAGCAGTTCTTC. The gene calls are TRBV11-3 and TRBJ2-1; D gene unclear. CDR1 and CDR2 (germline): SGHNT, YENEEA. V lost 2 bases to trimming and J lost 1 base, with 6 bases between them. The CDR3 is 14 amino acids.